This record covers a single TCR beta chain. The data originate from a study of blood T cell repertoires in COVID-19. Original analysis: Amplifying reference gene primers gave estimates of nucleated cell counts. Clones were read by immunoSEQ multiplex PCR, and TCRdb kept only the in-frame ones, dropping some. V, J and clone size were drawn from that table, and D and trimming were deduced from the DNA. The table shows fewer than 250,000 clones, with 70% to 90% occurring only once. The specimen sequenced was peripheral blood. The source of this sequence is a man in his sixties with acute or convalescent COVID-19.

CDR3 amino acids: CASSEALRQGPGSNQPQHF. CDR3 nucleotide sequence: TGTGCCAGCAGTGAAGCGCTTAGACAGGGGCCGGGTAGCAATCAGCCCCAGCATTTT. The chain combines TRBV6-1 with TRBJ1-5; 8 bases are a match to TRBD1. Germline V lookup: CDR1 MNHNS, CDR2 SASEGT. V lost 0 bases, J lost 0 bases, and 10 bases stayed unmatched. This CDR3 is 19 amino acids long.